The next 5 T cell receptor beta chains were all read from a single sample in a study of low-dose radiotherapy and immunotherapy resistance in tumors. TRAV- and TRBV-specific primers primed first-strand cDNA, covering alpha and beta chains. TCRs were put through roughly 20 PCR cycles of amplification with Phusion. A constant-region primer and the V-primer adapter served as the primer pair. In TCRdb, the reads were re-called with MiXCR into one record per CDR3 protein. The sample yields over 7,000 distinct CDR3 sequences, about 67% seen once. These receptors originate from a human donor with advanced metastatic prostate, ovarian, gallbladder or colorectal cancer (not recorded which). This table probably holds off-target reads from a library built for another chain.

V is TRBV11-2 and J is TRBJ2-3; D is tentatively TRBD1 or TRBD2 (5 bases each). Germline loops: CDR1 SGHAT, CDR2 FQNNGV. Trimming took 4 bases from V and 1 from J, leaving 9 bases between them. The CDR3 sequence is 14 residues long. Here the CDR3 DNA reads TGTGCCAGCAGCTCCTGGGACGGCACAGATACGCAGTATTTT. Translating gives CASSSWDGTDTQYF. The complete variable domain, with remaining parts taken from reference TRBV11-2 and TRBJ2-3, reads EAGVAQSPRYKIIEKRQSVAFWCNPISGHATLYWYQQILGQGPKLLIQFQNNGVVDDSQLPKDRFSAERLKGVDSTLKIQPAKLEDSAVYLCASSSWDGTDTQYFGPGTRLTVL.

This clonotype turned up a few times. At one end, the junction sequence differs from germline, possibly due to a read error. The chain has TRBV2 and TRBJ2-1; D remains ambiguous. Germline V lookup: CDR1 SNHLY, CDR2 FYNNEI. This CDR3 has 11 amino acids. Here the CDR3 DNA reads TGTGCCAGCAGTGAAGAAGGCAGGCTTAACTTC. This translates into CASSEEGRLNF.

This chain links TRBV5-8 with TRBJ1-2; a weak D match, TRBD1 (5 bases). CDR1 SGHTS and CDR2 YDEGEE come from the germline V gene. The CDR3 extends over 12 amino acids. Trimming removed 0 bases at V and 14 bases at J, with 14 bases between. CDR3: CASSLVARAGTF. Here the CDR3 DNA reads TGTGCCAGCAGCTTGGTTGCCAGGGCTGGTACCTTC.

This rearrangement joins TRBV15 to TRBJ2-3; TRBD2 aligns across 8 bases. This CDR3 has 15 residues. CDR1 and CDR2 from the germline V gene are LNHNV and YYDKDF (reference sequence). Trimming at V came to 1 base and at J to 2 bases, leaving 2 bases not matched to a gene. The CDR3 nucleotides read TGTGCCACCAGCAGAGCGGGAGGGCCCACAGATACGCAGTATTTT. Its protein product is CATSRAGGPTDTQYF. Complete variable domain (other parts from reference TRBV15 and TRBJ2-3): DAMVIQNPRYQVTQFGKPVTLSCSQTLNHNVMYWYQQKSSQAPKLLFHYYDKDFNNEADTPDNFQSRRPNTSFCFLDIRSPGLGDTAMYLCATSRAGGPTDTQYFGPGTRLTVL.

V is TRBV18 and J is TRBJ2-6; 11 bases align to TRBD2. The CDR3 contains 17 residues. CDR1 and CDR2 from the germline V gene are KGHSH and LQKENI. Trimming took 6 bases from V and 4 from J; bases not matched to a gene: 8. Here the CDR3 reads CASSPVAGGSGANVLTF. The CDR3 DNA sequence: TGTGCCAGCTCCCCCGTAGCGGGAGGGTCCGGGGCCAACGTCCTGACTTTC.